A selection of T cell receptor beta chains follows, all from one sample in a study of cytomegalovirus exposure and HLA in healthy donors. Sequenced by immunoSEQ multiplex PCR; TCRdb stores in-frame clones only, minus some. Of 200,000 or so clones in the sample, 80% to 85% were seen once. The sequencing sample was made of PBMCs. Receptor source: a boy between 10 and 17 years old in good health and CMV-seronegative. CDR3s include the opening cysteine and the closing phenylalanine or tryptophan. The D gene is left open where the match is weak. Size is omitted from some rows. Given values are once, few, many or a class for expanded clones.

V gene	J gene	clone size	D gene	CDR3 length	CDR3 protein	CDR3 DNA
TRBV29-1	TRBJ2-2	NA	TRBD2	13	CSVDERGVGELFF	TGCAGCGTTGATGAGCGGGGAGTCGGGGAGCTGTTTTTT
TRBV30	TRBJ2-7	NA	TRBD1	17	CAWSSPLDRGSPYEQYF	TGTGCCTGGAGTTCACCCCTAGACAGGGGCTCTCCCTACGAGCAGTACTTC
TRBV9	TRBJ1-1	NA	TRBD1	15	CASSGSGTENIEAFF	TGTGCCAGCAGCGGATCCGGGACAGAGAACATTGAAGCTTTCTTT
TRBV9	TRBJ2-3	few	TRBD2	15	CASSVAGGPVDTQYF	TGTGCCAGCAGCGTAGCGGGAGGGCCGGTAGATACGCAGTATTTT
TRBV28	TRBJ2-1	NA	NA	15	CASNRFGITYNEQFF	TGTGCCAGCAATCGCTTCGGTATCACCTACAATGAGCAGTTCTTC
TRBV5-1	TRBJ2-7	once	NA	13	CASSYSGSYEQYF	TGCGCCAGCAGCTATAGCGGATCTTACGAGCAGTACTTC
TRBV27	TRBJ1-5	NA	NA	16	CASSVSGASFNQPQHF	TGTGCCAGCAGTGTCTCAGGGGCGTCATTCAATCAGCCCCAGCATTTT
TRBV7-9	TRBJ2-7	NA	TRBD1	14	CASSLARGFYEQYF	TGTGCCAGCAGCTTAGCCAGGGGGTTCTACGAGCAGTACTTC
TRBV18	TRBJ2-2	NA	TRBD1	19	CASSPPQGQGAINTGELFF	TGTGCCAGCTCACCACCGCAAGGGCAGGGGGCCATTAACACCGGGGAGCTGTTTTTT
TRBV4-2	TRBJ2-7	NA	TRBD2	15	CASSQEGRGAYEQYF	TGTGCCAGCAGCCAAGAAGGGCGGGGGGCCTACGAGCAGTACTTC
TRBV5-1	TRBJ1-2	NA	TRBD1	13	CASSNRQGMSYTF	TGCGCCAGCAGCAATAGACAGGGTATGAGCTACACCTTC
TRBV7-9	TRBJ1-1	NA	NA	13	CASSSQGGTEAFF	TGTGCCAGCAGCTCACAGGGAGGGACTGAAGCTTTCTTT
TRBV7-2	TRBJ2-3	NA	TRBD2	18	CASSLVSAGGFQTDTQYF	TGTGCCAGCAGCTTAGTTTCAGCGGGGGGTTTTCAGACAGATACGCAGTATTTT
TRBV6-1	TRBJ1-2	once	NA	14	CASGGGGKNYGHTF	TGTGCCAGCGGGGGAGGTGGAAAGAACTATGGCCACACCTTC
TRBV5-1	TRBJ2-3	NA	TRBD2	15	CASSLLAGTTDTQYF	TGCGCCAGCAGCTTACTAGCGGGGACCACAGATACGCAGTATTTT
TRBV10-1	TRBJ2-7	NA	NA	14	CASSESPVSYEQYF	TGCGCCAGCAGTGAGTCCCCCGTATCCTACGAGCAGTACTTC
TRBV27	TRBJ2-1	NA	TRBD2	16	CASSFTSVGAYNEQFF	TGTGCCAGCAGTTTTACTAGCGTGGGGGCCTACAATGAGCAGTTCTTC
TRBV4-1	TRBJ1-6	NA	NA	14	CASLPGTYNSPLHF	TGCGCCAGCCTCCCTGGCACCTATAATTCACCCCTCCACTTT
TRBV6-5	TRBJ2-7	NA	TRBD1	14	CASSQNRGINEQYF	TGTGCCAGCAGTCAGAACAGGGGGATCAACGAGCAGTACTTC
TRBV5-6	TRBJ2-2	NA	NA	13	CASSFSTTGELFF	TGTGCCAGCAGCTTCTCTACCACCGGGGAGCTGTTTTTT
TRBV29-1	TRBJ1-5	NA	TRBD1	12	CSAPGGGEPQHF	TGCAGCGCCCCCGGAGGGGGCGAGCCCCAGCATTTT
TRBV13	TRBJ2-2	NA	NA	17	CASSLGYRRRDTGELFF	TGTGCCAGCAGCTTAGGTTATCGGAGGAGGGACACCGGGGAGCTGTTTTTT
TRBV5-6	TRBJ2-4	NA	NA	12	CASSLGTGIQYF	TGTGCCAGCAGCTTGGGAACCGGTATTCAGTACTTC
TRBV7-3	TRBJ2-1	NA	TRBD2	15	CASSPGTISYNEQFF	TGTGCCAGCAGCCCCGGGACTATCTCCTACAATGAGCAGTTCTTC
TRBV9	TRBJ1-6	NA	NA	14	CASSVEGDGSPLHF	TGTGCCAGCAGCGTGGAAGGGGATGGATCACCCCTCCACTTT
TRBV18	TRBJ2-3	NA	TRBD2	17	CASSPPSGRMGTDTQYF	TGTGCCAGCTCACCGCCTAGCGGGAGAATGGGCACAGATACGCAGTATTTT
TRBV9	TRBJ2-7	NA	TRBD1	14	CASSVGQGDYEQYF	TGTGCCAGCAGCGTCGGACAGGGGGATTACGAGCAGTACTTC
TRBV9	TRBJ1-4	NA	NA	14	CASSVGGSYEKLFF	TGTGCCAGCAGCGTGGGGGGAAGTTACGAAAAACTGTTTTTT
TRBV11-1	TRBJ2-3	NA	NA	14	CASMVSGVADTQYF	TGTGCCAGCATGGTTTCGGGAGTCGCAGATACGCAGTATTTT
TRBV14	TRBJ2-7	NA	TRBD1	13	CASSPGQGDEQYF	TGTGCCAGCAGCCCCGGACAGGGGGACGAGCAGTACTTC
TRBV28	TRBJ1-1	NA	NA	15	CASTSPTGGNTEAFF	TGTGCCAGCACCTCCCCGACGGGGGGGAACACTGAAGCTTTCTTT
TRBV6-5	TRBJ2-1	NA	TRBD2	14	CASSWWREGGEQFF	TGTGCCAGCAGTTGGTGGCGGGAGGGGGGTGAGCAGTTCTTC
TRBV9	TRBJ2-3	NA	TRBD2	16	CASGGGSGRVSDTQYF	TGTGCCAGCGGCGGGGGTAGCGGGAGGGTTTCAGATACGCAGTATTTT
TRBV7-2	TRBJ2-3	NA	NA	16	CASSLQGQGWTDTQYF	TGTGCCAGCAGCTTACAAGGCCAGGGGTGGACAGATACGCAGTATTTT
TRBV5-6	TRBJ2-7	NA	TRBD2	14	CASSSGLTHYEQYF	TGTGCCAGCAGCTCGGGACTAACCCACTACGAGCAGTACTTC
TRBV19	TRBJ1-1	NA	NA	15	CASSSQGRPLTEAFF	TGTGCCAGTAGTTCCCAGGGCAGGCCACTTACTGAAGCTTTCTTT
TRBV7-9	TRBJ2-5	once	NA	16	CASSTDSRPNQETQYF	TGTGCCAGCAGCACGGACAGTCGACCAAACCAAGAGACCCAGTACTTC
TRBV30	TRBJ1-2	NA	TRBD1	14	CAWSPGQRANGYTF	TGTGCCTGGAGTCCGGGACAGAGGGCTAATGGCTACACCTTC
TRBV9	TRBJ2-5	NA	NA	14	CASSSTGFGETQYF	TGTGCCAGCAGCTCGACAGGTTTTGGAGAGACCCAGTACTTC
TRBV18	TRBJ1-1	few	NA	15	CASSPPGGGNTEAFF	TGTGCCAGCTCACCCCCGGGGGGAGGCAACACTGAAGCTTTCTTT
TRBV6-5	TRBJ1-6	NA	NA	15	CASSYGQGHNSPLHF	TGTGCCAGCAGTTACGGGCAGGGCCATAATTCACCCCTCCACTTT
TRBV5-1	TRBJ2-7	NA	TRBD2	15	CASSWGGRASYEQYF	TGCGCCAGCAGCTGGGGCGGGAGGGCGTCCTACGAGCAGTACTTC
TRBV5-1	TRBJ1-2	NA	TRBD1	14	CASSSGTGRGGYTF	TGCGCCAGCAGCTCCGGGACAGGCAGGGGCGGCTACACCTTC
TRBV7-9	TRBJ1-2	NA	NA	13	CASSAGTPYGYTF	TGTGCCAGCAGCGCTGGGACACCGTATGGCTACACCTTC
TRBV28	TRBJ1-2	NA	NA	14	CASSFLGAIYGYTF	TGTGCCAGCAGTTTTCTAGGGGCGATCTATGGCTACACCTTC
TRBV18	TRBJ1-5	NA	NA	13	CASSPPGDQPQHF	TGTGCCAGCTCACCCCCAGGGGATCAGCCCCAGCATTTT
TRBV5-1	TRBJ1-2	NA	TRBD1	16	CASSLGGQSSSYGYTF	TGCGCCAGCAGCTTGGGGGGACAGTCTTCCAGCTATGGCTACACCTTC
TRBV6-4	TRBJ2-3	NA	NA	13	CASSFTEGNTQYF	TGTGCCAGCAGTTTTACAGAGGGTAATACGCAGTATTTT
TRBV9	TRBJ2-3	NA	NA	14	CASSVTGSTDTQYF	TGTGCCAGCAGCGTCACGGGATCCACAGATACGCAGTATTTT
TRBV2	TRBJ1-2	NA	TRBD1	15	CASRTLTGGAYGYTF	TGTGCCAGCAGAACATTGACAGGGGGCGCGTATGGCTACACCTTC
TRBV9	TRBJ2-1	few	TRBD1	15	CASSVGGTGKREQFF	TGTGCCAGCAGCGTAGGTGGGACAGGTAAAAGGGAGCAGTTCTTC
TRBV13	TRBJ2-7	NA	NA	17	CASSLTAFSADSYEQYF	TGTGCCAGCAGCTTAACTGCTTTCTCGGCGGACTCCTACGAGCAGTACTTC
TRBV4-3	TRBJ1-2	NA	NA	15	CASSQDLGLNYGYTF	TGCGCCAGCAGCCAAGATTTGGGGCTCAACTATGGCTACACCTTC
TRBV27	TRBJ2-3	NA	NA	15	CASSLLGTSTDTQYF	TGTGCCAGCAGTCTACTAGGGACTAGCACAGATACGCAGTATTTT